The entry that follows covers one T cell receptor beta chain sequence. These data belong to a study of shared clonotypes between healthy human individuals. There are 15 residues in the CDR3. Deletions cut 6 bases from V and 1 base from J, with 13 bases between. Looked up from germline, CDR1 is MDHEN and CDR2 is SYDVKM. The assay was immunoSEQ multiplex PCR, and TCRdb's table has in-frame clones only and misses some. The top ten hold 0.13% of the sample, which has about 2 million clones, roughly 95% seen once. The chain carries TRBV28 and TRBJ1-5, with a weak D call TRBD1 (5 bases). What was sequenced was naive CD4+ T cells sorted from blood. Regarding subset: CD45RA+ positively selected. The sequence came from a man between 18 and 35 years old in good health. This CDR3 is CASSRPGTSNQPQHF. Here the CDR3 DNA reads TGTGCCAGCAGCCGGCCCGGGACCAGCAATCAGCCCCAGCATTTT.